Described below is a single T cell receptor (beta chain) sequence and its context. This sample stems from a study of blood T cell repertoires in COVID-19. Study information: Nucleic acid was either cDNA or gDNA, and it came from T cells, B-cell-depleted T cells, or PBMCs.

TCRdb's table, derived via immunoSEQ multiplex PCR, lists solely in-frame clones and lacks some. Seen here are roughly 90,000 clones, approximately 86% observed once, and the top ten hold about 5%. This TCR came from a man aged 40-50 years with acute or convalescent COVID-19. Input material: peripheral blood.

The CDR3 loop reads CASSLPDSRSGVYGYTF. The DNA of the CDR3 is TGTGCCAGCAGCTTACCGGACAGCCGTTCTGGGGTTTATGGCTACACCTTC. This chain uses TRBV5-4 with TRBJ1-2, with D maybe TRBD1 (6 bases). This CDR3 is built from 17 residues. The germline gives CDR1 SGHNT, CDR2 YYREEE (reference sequence). The ends were cut back, 2 bases at V and 5 bases at J, with 22 bases in the middle.